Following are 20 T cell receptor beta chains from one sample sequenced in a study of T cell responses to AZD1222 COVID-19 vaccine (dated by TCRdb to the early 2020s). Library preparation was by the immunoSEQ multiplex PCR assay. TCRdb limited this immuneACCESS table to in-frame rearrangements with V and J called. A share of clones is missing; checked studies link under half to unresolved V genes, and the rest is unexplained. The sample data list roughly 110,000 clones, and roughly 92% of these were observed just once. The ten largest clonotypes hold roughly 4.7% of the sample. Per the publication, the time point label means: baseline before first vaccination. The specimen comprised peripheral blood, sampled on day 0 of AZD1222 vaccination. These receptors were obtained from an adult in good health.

The CDR3 nucleotides read TGTGCCAGCAGCTTTTCAGTAGCGGCAAAATCCTACGAGCAGTACTTC. Translation gives CASSFSVAAKSYEQYF. This chain uses TRBV13 with TRBJ2-7; D is possibly TRBD2 (6 bases). CDR1 is PRHDT, CDR2 FYEKMQ, per germline (reference sequence). The CDR3 is made up of 16 amino acids. Trimming left V 3 bases short and J 1 base short, with 16 bases between.

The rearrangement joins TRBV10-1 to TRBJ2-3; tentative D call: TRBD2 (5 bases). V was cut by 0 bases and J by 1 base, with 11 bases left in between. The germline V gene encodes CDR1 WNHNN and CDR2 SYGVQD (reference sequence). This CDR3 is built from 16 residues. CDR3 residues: CASSESNTRGTDTQYF. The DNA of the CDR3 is TGCGCCAGCAGTGAGTCGAACACGCGGGGCACAGATACGCAGTATTTT.

In DNA form, the CDR3 reads TGCGCCAGCAGCTTAGAGGGACAGGGAATCGGAGAGACCCAGTACTTC. Amino acid sequence: CASSLEGQGIGETQYF. This chain joins TRBV5-1 and TRBJ2-5; 9 nucleotides align to TRBD1. The CDR3 consists of 16 residues. Unmatched junction bases numbered 9, after V lost 2 bases and J lost 4 bases. Germline V gene lookup returns CDR1 SGHRS and CDR2 YFSETQ.

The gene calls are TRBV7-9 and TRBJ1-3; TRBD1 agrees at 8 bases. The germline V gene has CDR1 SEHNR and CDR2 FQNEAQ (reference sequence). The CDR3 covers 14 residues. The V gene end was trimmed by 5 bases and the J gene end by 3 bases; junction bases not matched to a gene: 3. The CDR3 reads CASSAGTGGNTIYF. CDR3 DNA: TGTGCCAGCAGCGCGGGGACAGGTGGAAACACCATATATTTT. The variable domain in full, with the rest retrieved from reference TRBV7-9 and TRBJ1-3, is DTGVSQNPRHKITKRGQNVTFRCDPISEHNRLYWYRQTLGQGPEFLTYFQNEAQLEKSRLLSDRFSAERPKGSFSTLEIQRTEQGDSAMYLCASSAGTGGNTIYFGEGSWLTVV.

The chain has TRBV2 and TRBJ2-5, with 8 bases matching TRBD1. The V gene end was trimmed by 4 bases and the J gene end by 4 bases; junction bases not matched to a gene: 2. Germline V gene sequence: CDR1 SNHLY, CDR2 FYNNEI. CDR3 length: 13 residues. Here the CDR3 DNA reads TGTGCCAGCAGTGGGGGACAGGTAGAGACCCAGTACTTC. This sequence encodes CASSGGQVETQYF.

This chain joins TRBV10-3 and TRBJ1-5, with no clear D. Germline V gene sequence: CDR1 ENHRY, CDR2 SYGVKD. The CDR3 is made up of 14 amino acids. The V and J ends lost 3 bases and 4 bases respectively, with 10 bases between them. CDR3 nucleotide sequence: TGTGCCATCAGTGATCAAACACCGAATCAGCCCCAGCATTTT. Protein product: CAISDQTPNQPQHF.

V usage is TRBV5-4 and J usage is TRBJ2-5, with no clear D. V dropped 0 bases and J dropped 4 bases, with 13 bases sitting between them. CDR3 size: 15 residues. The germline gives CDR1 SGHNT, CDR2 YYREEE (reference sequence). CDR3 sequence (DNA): TGTGCCAGCAGCTTGGAATCCCGGCCGGGAGAGACCCAGTACTTC. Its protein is CASSLESRPGETQYF.

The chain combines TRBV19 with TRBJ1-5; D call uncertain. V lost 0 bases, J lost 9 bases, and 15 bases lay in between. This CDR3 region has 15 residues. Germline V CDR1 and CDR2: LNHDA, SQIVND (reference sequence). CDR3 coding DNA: TGTGCCAGTAGTATAGAGGTTTCGGGCTCTAGGCCCCAGCATTTT. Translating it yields CASSIEVSGSRPQHF.

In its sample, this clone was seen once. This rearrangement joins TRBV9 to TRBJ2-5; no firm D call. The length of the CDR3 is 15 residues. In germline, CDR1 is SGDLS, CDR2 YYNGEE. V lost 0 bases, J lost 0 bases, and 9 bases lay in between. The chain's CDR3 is CASSVEGHNQETQYF. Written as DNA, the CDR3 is TGTGCCAGCAGCGTAGAAGGGCATAACCAAGAGACCCAGTACTTC.

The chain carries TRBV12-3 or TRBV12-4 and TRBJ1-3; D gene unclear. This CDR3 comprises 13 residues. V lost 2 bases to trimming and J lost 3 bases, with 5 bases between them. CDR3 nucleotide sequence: TGTGCCAGCAGTTTAACAAGTGGAAACACCATATATTTT. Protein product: CASSLTSGNTIYF.

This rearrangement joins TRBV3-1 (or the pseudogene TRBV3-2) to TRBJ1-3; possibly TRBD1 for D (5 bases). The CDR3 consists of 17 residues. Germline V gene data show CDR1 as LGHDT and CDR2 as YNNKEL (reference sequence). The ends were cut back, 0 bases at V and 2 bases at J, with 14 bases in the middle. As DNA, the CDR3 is TGTGCCAGCAGCCAAGAAGCTCGGGGGTTAACTGGAAACACCATATATTTT. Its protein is CASSQEARGLTGNTIYF.

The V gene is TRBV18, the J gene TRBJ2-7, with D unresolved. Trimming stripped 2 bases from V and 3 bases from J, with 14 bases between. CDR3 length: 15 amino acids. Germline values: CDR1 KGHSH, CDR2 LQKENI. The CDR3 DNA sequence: TGTGCCAGCTCACCAGAATTGAAGGTTGGCTACGAGCAGTACTTC. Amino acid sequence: CASSPELKVGYEQYF.

CDR3 DNA sequence: TGTGCCAGCAGCCTCTTCCGGGACCCACGCACAGATACGCAGTATTTT. Its protein product is CASSLFRDPRTDTQYF. This chain links TRBV6-2 or TRBV6-3 with TRBJ2-3; tentatively, D is TRBD1 or TRBD2 (5 bases each). V was trimmed by 6 bases and J by 1 base, leaving 17 bases between them. CDR1 and CDR2 (germline): MNHEY, SVGEGT. The CDR3 is made up of 16 amino acids.

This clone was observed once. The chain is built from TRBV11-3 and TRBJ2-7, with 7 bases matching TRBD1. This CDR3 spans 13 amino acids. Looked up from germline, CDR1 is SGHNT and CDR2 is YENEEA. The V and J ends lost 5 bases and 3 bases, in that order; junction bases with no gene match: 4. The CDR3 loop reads CASSEGTVYEQYF. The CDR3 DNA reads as TGTGCCAGCAGCGAAGGGACAGTCTACGAGCAGTACTTC.

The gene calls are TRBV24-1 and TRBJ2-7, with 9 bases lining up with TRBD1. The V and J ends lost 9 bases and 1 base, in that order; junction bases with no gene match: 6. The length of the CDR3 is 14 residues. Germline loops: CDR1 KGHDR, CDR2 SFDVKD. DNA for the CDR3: TGTGCCACCGAACCGACAGGGGGTTCCTACGAGCAGTACTTC. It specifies CATEPTGGSYEQYF.

The CDR3 region is CASSPTPGTGVQPQHF. The DNA of the CDR3 is TGTGCCAGCAGCCCTACCCCGGGGACAGGGGTCCAGCCCCAGCATTTT. The chain recombines TRBV28 with TRBJ1-5; 10 bases are a match to TRBD1. V dropped 6 bases and J dropped 7; count of bases not matched to a gene: 12. This CDR3 is 16 amino acids long. Per the germline V gene, CDR1 is MDHEN and CDR2 is SYDVKM.

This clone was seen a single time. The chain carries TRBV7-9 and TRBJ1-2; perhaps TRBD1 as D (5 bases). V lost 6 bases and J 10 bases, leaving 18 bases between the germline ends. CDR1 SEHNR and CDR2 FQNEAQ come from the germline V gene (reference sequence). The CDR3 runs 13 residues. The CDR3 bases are TGTGCCAGCAGGCGCCCAGGGATTGGGGACTACACCTTC. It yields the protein CASRRPGIGDYTF.

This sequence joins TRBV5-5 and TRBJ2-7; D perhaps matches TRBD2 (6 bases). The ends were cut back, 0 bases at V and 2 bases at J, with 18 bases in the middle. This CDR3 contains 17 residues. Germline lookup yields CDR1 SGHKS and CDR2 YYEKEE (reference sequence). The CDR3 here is CASSLDPAWAGPYEQYF. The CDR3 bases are TGTGCCAGCAGCTTGGACCCCGCGTGGGCGGGGCCCTACGAGCAGTACTTC. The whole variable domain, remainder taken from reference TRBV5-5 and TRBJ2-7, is DAGVTQSPTHLIKTRGQQVTLRCSPISGHKSVSWYQQVLGQGPQFIFQYYEKEERGRGNFPDRFSARQFPNYSSELNVNALLLGDSALYLCASSLDPAWAGPYEQYFGPGTRLTVT.

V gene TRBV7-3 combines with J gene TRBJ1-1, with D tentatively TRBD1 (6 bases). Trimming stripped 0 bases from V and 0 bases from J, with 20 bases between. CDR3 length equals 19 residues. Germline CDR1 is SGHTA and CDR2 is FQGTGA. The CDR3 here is CASSLTVWGPGVVNTEAFF. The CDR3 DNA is TGTGCCAGCAGCTTAACGGTTTGGGGGCCAGGGGTCGTGAACACTGAAGCTTTCTTT.

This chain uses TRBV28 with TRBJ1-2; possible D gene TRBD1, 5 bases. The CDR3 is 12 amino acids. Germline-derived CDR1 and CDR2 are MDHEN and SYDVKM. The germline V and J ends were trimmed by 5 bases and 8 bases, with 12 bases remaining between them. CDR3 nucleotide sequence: TGTGCCAGCAGTACAGGCCTCGGCGGCTACACCTTC. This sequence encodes CASSTGLGGYTF.